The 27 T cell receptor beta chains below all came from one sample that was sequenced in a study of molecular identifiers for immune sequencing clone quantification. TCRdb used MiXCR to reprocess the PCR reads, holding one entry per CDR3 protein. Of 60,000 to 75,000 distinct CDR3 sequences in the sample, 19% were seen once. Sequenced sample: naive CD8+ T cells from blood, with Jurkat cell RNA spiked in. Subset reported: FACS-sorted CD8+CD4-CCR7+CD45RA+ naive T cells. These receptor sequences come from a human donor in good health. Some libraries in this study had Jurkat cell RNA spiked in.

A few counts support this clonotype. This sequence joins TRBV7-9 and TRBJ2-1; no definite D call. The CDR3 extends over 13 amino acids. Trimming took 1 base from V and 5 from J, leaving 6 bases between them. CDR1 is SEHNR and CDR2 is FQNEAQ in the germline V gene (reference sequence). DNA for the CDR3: TGTGCCAGCAGCTTAGTACTGGACAATGAGCAGTTCTTC. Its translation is CASSLVLDNEQFF.

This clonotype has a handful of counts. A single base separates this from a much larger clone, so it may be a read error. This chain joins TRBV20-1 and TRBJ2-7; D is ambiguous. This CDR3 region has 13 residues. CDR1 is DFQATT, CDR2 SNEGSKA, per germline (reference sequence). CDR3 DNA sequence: TGCAGTGCTAGTGAAGGAATCTCCTACGAGCAGTGCTTC. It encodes CSASEGISYEQCF.

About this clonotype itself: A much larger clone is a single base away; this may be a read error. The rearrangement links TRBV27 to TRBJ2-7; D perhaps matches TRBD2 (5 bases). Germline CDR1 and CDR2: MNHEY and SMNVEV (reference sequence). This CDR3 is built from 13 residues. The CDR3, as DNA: TGTGCCAGCAGTTTATCGGGAGCCTACGAGCAGTGCTTC. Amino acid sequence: CASSLSGAYEQCF.

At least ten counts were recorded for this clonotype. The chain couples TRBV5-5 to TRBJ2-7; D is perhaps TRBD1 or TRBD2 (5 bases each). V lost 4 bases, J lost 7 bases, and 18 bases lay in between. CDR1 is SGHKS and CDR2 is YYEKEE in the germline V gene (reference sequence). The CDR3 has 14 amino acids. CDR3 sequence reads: CASSQPGRRNEQYF. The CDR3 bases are TGTGCCAGCAGCCAGCCGGGACGGAGGAATGAGCAGTACTTC.

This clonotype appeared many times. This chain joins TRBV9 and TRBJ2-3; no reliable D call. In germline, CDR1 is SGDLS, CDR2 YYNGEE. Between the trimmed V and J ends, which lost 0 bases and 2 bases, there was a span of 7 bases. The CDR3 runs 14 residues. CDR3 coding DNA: TGTGCCAGCAGCGTAGGGCGGCTCACAGATACGCAGTATTTT. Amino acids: CASSVGRLTDTQYF.

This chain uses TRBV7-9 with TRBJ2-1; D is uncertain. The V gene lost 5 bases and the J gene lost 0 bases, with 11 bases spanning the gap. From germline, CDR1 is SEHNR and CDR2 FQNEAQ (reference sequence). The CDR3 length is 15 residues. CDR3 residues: CASSPDGRSYNEQFF. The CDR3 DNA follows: TGTGCCAGCAGCCCCGACGGGCGCTCCTACAATGAGCAGTTCTTC.

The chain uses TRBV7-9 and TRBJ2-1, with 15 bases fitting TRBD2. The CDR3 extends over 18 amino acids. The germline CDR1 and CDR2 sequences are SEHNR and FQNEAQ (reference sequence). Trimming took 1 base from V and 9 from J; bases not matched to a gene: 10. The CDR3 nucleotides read TGTGCCAGCAGCTTAGGGGGGACTAGCGGGAGGCCCGTTCCTGAGCAGTTCTTC. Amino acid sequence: CASSLGGTSGRPVPEQFF.

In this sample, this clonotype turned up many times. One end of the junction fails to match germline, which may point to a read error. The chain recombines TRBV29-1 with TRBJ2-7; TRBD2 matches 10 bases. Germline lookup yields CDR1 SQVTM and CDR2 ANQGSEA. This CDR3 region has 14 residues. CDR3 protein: CSVEAGGPPGEQYF. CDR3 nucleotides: TGCAGCGTCGAAGCGGGAGGGCCTCCGGGGGAGCAGTACTTC.

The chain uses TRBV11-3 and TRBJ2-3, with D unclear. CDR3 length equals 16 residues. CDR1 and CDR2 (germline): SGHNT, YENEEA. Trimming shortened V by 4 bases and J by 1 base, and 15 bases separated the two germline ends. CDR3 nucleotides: TGTGCCAGCAGCTCCTACCTGATGGACCGCACAGATACGCAGTATTTT. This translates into CASSSYLMDRTDTQYF.

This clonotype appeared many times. CDR3 sequence (DNA): TGTGCCAGCAGCTTTGGACTAGCGGGAGCCACAGATACGCAGTATTTT. Amino acids: CASSFGLAGATDTQYF. The gene calls are TRBV11-2 and TRBJ2-3; 13 nucleotides line up with TRBD2. V lost 3 bases and J lost 2; bases outside the gene matches: 2. The CDR3 is 16 residues long. Germline-derived CDR1 and CDR2 are SGHAT and FQNNGV.

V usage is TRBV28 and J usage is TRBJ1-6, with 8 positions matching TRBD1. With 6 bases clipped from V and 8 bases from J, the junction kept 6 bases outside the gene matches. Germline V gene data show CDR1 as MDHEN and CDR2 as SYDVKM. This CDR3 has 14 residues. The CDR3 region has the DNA TGTGCCAGCAGCGACGGACAGGGTTATTCACCCCTCCACTTT. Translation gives CASSDGQGYSPLHF.

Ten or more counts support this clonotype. The CDR3 bases are TGTGCCAGCAGACAGACGGACAGGGCTTACACCGGGGAGCTGTTTTTT. Translation gives CASRQTDRAYTGELFF. This rearrangement joins TRBV6-6 to TRBJ2-2; 8 positions match TRBD1. The CDR3 extends over 16 amino acids. CDR1 MNHNY and CDR2 SVGAGI come from the germline V gene (reference sequence). V shed 6 bases, J shed 3 bases, and the junction held 9 bases outside the gene matches.

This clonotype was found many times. CDR3 nucleotides: TGTGCCAGCAGCCAAGAACTTTCCGGCAGCTACTATGGCTACACCTTC. This sequence encodes CASSQELSGSYYGYTF. The rearrangement joins TRBV3-1 to TRBJ1-2; unclear D gene. The V gene's germline CDR1 is LGHDT and CDR2 YNNKEL (reference sequence). This CDR3 is built from 16 residues. Trimming cost V 0 bases and J 3 bases, with 14 bases left between them.

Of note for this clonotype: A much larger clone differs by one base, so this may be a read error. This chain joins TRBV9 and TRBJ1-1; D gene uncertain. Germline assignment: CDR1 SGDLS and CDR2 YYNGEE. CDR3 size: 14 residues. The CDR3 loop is CASFPTGGSAEASF. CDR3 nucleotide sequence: TGTGCCAGCTTTCCCACCGGTGGGTCGGCTGAAGCTTCCTTT.

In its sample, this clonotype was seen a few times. Here the CDR3 reads CASSSGQHSYEQYF. CDR3 sequence (DNA): TGTGCCAGCAGTTCCGGACAGCACTCCTACGAGCAGTACTTC. The chain carries TRBV28 and TRBJ2-7, with D perhaps matching TRBD1 (6 bases). This CDR3 contains 14 residues. Per the germline V gene, CDR1 is MDHEN and CDR2 is SYDVKM. V was shortened by 4 bases and J by 0 bases, with 10 bases between the two germline ends.

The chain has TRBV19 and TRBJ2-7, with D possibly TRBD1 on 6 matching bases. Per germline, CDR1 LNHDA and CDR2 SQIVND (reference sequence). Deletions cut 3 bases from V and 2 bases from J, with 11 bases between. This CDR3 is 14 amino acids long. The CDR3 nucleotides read TGTGCCAGTAGTATGTCGCCAGGGGCCTACGAGCAGTACTTC. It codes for CASSMSPGAYEQYF.

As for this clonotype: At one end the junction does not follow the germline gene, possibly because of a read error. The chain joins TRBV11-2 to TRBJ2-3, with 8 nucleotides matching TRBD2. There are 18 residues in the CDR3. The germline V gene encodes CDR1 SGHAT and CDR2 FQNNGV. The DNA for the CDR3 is TGCGCCAGCAGCTTGGACCTTGACGGGAGGGCCGATCCAGATACGCGGTATTTT. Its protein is CASSLDLDGRADPDTRYF.

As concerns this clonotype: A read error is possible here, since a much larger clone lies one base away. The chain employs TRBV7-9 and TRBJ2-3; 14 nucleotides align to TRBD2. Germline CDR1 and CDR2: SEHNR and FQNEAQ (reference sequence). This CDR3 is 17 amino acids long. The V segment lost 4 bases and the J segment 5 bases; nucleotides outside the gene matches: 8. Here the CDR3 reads CASSSGTSGRDIDTQYF. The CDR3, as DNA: TGTGCCAGCAGCTCCGGGACTAGCGGGAGAGACATAGATACGCAGTATTTT.

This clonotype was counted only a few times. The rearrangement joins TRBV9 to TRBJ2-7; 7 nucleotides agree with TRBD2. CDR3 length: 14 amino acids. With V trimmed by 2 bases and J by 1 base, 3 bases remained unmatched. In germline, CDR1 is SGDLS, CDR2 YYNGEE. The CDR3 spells CASSVSGPSYEQYF. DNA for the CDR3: TGTGCCAGCAGCGTTAGCGGGCCGTCCTACGAGCAGTACTTC.

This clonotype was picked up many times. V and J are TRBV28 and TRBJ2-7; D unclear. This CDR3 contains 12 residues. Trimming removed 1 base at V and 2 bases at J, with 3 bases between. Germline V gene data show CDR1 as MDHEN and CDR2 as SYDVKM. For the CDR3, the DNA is TGTGCCAGCAGTTTATACGCCTACGAGCAGTACTTC. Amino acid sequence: CASSLYAYEQYF.

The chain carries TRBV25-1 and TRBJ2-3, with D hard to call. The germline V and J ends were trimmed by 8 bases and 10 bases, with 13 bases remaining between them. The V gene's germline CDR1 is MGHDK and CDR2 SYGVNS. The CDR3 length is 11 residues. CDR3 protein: CASLRGWAQYF. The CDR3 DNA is TGTGCCAGCCTCCGTGGGTGGGCGCAGTATTTT.

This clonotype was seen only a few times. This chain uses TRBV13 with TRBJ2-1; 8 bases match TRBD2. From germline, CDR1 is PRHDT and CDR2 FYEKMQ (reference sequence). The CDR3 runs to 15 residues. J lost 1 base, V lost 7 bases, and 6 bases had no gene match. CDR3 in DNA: TGTGCCAGCACCTCCGGGGGGGGGTCCTACAATGAGCAGTTCTTC. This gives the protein CASTSGGGSYNEQFF. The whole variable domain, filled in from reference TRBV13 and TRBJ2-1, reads AAGVIQSPRHLIKEKRETATLKCYPIPRHDTVYWYQQGPGQDPQFLISFYEKMQSDKGSIPDRFSAQQFSDYHSELNMSSLELGDSALYFCASTSGGGSYNEQFFGPGTRLTVL.

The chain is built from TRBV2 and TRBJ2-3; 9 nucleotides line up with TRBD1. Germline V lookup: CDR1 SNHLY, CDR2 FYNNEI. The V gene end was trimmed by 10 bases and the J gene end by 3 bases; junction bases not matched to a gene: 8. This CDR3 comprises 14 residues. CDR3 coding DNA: TGTGCCATTTTGACAGGGGGACGGACAGATACGCAGTATTTT. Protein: CAILTGGRTDTQYF.

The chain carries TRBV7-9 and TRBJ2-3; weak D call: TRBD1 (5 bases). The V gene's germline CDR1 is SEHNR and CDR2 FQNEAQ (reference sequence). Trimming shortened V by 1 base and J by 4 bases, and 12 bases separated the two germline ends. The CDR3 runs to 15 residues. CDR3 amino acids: CASSLVQGLADTQYF. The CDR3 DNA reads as TGTGCCAGCAGCTTAGTTCAGGGATTGGCAGATACGCAGTATTTT.

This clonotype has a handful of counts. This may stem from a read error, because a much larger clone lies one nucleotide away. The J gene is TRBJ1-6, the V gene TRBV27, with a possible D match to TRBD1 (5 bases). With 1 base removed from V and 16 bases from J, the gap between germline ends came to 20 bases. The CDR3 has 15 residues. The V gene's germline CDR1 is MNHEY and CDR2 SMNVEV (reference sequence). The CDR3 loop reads CASSLYRTSPRELHF. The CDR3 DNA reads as TGTGCCAGCAGTTTATACAGGACAAGCCCCCGGGAGCTCCACTTT.

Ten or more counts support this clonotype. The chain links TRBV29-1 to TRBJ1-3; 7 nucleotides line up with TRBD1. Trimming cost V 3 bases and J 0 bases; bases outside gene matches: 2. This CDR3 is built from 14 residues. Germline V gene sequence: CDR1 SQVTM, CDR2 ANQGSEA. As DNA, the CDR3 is TGCAGCGTTGAGGGACAGAACTCTGGAAACACCATATATTTT. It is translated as CSVEGQNSGNTIYF.

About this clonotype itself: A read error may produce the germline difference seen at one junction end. The CDR3: CASSQVPRTGGYNGQFF. CDR3 sequence (DNA): TGTGCCAGCAGCCAAGTTCCGAGGACCGGAGGGTACAATGGGCAGTTCTTC. The chain recombines TRBV3-1 with TRBJ2-1, with D perhaps matching TRBD2 (6 bases). CDR1 and CDR2 from the germline V gene are LGHDT and YNNKEL (reference sequence). The CDR3 sequence is 17 residues long.